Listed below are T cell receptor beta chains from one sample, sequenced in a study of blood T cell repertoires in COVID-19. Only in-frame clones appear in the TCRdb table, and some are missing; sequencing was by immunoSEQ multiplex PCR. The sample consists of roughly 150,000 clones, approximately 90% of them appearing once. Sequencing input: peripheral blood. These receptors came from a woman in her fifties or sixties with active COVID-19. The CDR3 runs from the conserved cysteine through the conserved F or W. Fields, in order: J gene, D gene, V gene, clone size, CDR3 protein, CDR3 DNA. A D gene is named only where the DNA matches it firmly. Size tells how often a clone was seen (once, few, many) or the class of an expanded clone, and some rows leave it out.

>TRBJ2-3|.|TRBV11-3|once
CASSLVSSPDTQYF
TGTGCCAGCAGCTTAGTTTCTAGCCCAGATACGCAGTATTTT
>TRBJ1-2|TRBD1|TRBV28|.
CASSSPVNGTGGGGYGYTF
TGTGCCAGCAGTTCGCCTGTGAACGGGACAGGGGGAGGGGGCTATGGCTACACCTTC
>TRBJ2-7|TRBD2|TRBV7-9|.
CASSWDYRYEQYF
TGTGCCAGCAGTTGGGACTACCGCTACGAGCAGTACTTC
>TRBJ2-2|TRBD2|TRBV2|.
CASSGPGLAGVPNTGELFF
TGTGCCAGCAGTGGCCCCGGACTAGCGGGAGTCCCGAACACCGGGGAGCTGTTTTTT
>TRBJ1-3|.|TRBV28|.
CASRSLYRNTIYF
TGTGCCAGTCGTTCCCTGTATCGAAACACCATATATTTT
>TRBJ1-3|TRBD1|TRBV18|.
CASSPPLQGITNTIYF
TGTGCCAGCTCACCACCGCTACAGGGGATTACGAACACCATATATTTT
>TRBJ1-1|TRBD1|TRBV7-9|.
CASSPTATGANTEAFF
TGTGCCAGCAGCCCGACTGCGACAGGGGCGAACACTGAAGCTTTCTTT
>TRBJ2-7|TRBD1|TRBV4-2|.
CASSQECGTGAYEQYF
TGTGCCAGCAGCCAAGAATGTGGGACAGGGGCGTACGAGCAGTACTTC
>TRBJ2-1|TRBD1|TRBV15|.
CATSRGTGHYNEQFF
TGTGCCACCAGCAGGGGGACAGGGCACTACAATGAGCAGTTCTTC
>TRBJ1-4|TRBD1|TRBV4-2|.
CASSGLLDRGEKLFF
TGTGCCAGCAGCGGCCTTTTGGACAGGGGTGAAAAACTGTTTTTT
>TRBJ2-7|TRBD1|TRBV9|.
CASSVAGTESYEQYF
TGTGCCAGCAGCGTAGCTGGGACAGAATCCTACGAGCAGTACTTC
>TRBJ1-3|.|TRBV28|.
CASSLQGISSGNTIYF
TGTGCCAGCAGTCTACAGGGCATAAGCTCTGGAAACACCATATATTTT
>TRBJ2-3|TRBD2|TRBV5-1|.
CASSSSGSSDTQYF
TGCGCCAGCAGCTCCAGCGGGAGCTCGGATACGCAGTATTTT
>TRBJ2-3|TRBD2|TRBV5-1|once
CASSLEGTSGRSLWVTQYF
TGCGCCAGCAGCTTGGAAGGGACTAGCGGGAGGTCTTTATGGGTTACGCAGTATTTT
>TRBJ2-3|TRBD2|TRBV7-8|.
CASSLKLAGGPDTQYF
TGTGCCAGCAGCTTAAAGCTGGCGGGAGGGCCGGATACGCAGTATTTT
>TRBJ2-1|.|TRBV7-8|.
CASSLAGYGTLNNEQFF
TGTGCCAGCAGCTTAGCCGGATACGGGACTCTTAACAATGAGCAGTTCTTC
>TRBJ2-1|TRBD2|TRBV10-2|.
CASSESMTSGRDEQFF
TGCGCCAGCAGTGAGTCGATGACTAGCGGGAGAGATGAGCAGTTCTTC
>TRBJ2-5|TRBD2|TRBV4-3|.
CASSLSTSGQETQYF
TGCGCCAGCAGCCTTTCGACTAGCGGGCAAGAGACCCAGTACTTC
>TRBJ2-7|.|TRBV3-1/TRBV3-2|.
CASSQDERRQHYEQYF
TGTGCCAGCAGCCAAGATGAACGAAGACAGCACTACGAGCAGTACTTC
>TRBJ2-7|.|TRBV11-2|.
CASSRGGRGYEQYF
TGTGCCAGCAGCCGTGGAGGTAGGGGGTACGAGCAGTACTTC
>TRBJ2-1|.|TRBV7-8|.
CASSLAHKTNGQFF
TGTGCCAGCAGCTTAGCGCACAAGACAAATGGGCAGTTCTTC
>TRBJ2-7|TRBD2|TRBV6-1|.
CASSEAVSPSGPPYEQYF
TGTGCCAGCAGTGAAGCGGTATCTCCTAGCGGACCCCCCTACGAGCAGTACTTC
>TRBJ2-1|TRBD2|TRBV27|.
CASGLAGGNEQFF
TGTGCCAGCGGGCTAGCGGGAGGAAATGAGCAGTTCTTC
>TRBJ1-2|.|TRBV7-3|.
CASSLREVPSTNYGYTF
TGTGCCAGCAGCTTAAGGGAGGTGCCCTCTACTAACTATGGCTACACCTTC
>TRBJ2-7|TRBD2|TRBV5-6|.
CASSRPGLAGGPYEQYF
TGTGCCAGCAGCCGCCCGGGACTAGCGGGAGGGCCCTACGAGCAGTACTTC
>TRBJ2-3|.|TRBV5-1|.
CASSSGSTDTQYF
TGCGCCAGCAGCTCCGGGTCCACAGATACGCAGTATTTT
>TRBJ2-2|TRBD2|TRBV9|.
CASSVERDGELFF
TGTGCCAGCAGCGTAGAGCGGGATGGGGAGCTGTTTTTT
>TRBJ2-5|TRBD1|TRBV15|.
CATSRDDRGQTQYF
TGTGCCACCAGCAGAGATGACAGGGGACAGACCCAGTACTTC
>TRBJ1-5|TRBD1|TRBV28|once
CARQQGTNQPQHF
TGTGCCAGACAACAGGGGACCAATCAGCCCCAGCATTTT
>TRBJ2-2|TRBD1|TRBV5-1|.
CASSLGQGAAGELFF
TGCGCCAGCAGCTTGGGACAGGGGGCGGCCGGGGAGCTGTTTTTT
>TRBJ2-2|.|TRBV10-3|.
CAISDSLQAGELFF
TGTGCCATCAGTGACTCGTTACAGGCTGGGGAGCTGTTTTTT
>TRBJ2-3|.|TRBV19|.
CASSSPPRAGDTQYF
TGTGCCAGTAGTTCCCCTCCGAGGGCCGGAGATACGCAGTATTTT
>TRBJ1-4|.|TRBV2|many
CASSEYGGVYEKLFF
TGTGCCAGCAGTGAATACGGGGGAGTATACGAAAAACTGTTTTTT
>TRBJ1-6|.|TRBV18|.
CASSRDGDRSPLHF
TGTGCCAGCTCACGCGACGGAGACCGTTCACCCCTCCACTTT
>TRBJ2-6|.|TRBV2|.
CASRDSRVVNVLTF
TGTGCCAGCAGGGACAGCAGGGTGGTCAACGTCCTGACTTTC
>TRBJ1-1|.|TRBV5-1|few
CASSPFQGTNTEAFF
TGCGCCAGCAGCCCATTCCAGGGGACGAACACTGAAGCTTTCTTT
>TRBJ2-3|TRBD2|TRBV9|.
CASSGGLAGGQDTQYF
TGTGCCAGCAGCGGGGGACTAGCGGGAGGACAAGATACGCAGTATTTT
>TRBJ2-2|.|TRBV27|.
CASSFSLRREELFF
TGTGCCAGCAGTTTCTCCCTACGACGGGAGGAGCTGTTTTTT
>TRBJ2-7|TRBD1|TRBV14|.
CASSQDVVRQGTYEQYF
TGTGCCAGCAGCCAAGATGTCGTGAGACAGGGGACCTACGAGCAGTACTTC
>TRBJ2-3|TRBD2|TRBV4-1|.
CASSQGLAYHTDTQYF
TGCGCCAGCAGCCAAGGACTAGCCTACCACACAGATACGCAGTATTTT
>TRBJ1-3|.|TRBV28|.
CASTKSPTVWQGRSGNTIYF
TGTGCCAGCACCAAATCCCCCACCGTGTGGCAGGGGCGCTCTGGAAACACCATATATTTT
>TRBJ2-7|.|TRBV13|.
CASSLEGGSLSEQYF
TGTGCCAGCAGCTTAGAAGGAGGGAGTTTATCGGAGCAGTACTTC
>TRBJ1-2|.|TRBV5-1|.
CAPRSGMSNYGYTF
TGCGCCCCCAGGTCAGGGATGAGTAACTATGGCTACACCTTC
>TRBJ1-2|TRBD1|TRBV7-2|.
CASSLALGTEKYGYTF
TGTGCCAGCAGCTTAGCCCTCGGGACAGAAAAATATGGCTACACCTTC
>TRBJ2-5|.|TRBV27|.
CASRKQSPYQETQYF
TGTGCCAGCAGGAAACAGAGTCCCTACCAAGAGACCCAGTACTTC
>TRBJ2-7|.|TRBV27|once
CASSLTRGPREQYF
TGTGCCAGCAGTCTCACACGGGGTCCTCGCGAGCAGTACTTC
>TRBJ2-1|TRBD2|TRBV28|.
CASSTLYWTSGSVGNEQFF
TGTGCCAGCAGTACCCTCTACTGGACTAGCGGGAGTGTGGGCAATGAGCAGTTCTTC
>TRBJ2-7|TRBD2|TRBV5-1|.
CASSRGTSGSEQYF
TGCGCCAGCAGCCGCGGGACTAGCGGGAGCGAGCAGTACTTC
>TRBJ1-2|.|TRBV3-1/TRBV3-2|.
CASSLTGGGYTF
TGTGCCAGCAGCCTGACAGGTGGAGGCTACACCTTC
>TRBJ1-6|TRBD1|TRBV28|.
CASSPGTAYNSPLHF
TGTGCCAGCAGCCCCGGGACAGCGTATAATTCACCCCTCCACTTT
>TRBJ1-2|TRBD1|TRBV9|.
CASSGTGRGHYGYTF
TGTGCCAGCAGCGGGACAGGGCGAGGGCACTATGGCTACACCTTC
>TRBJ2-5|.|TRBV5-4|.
CASSLGGLAFQETQYF
TGTGCCAGCAGCTTGGGAGGACTCGCCTTCCAAGAGACCCAGTACTTC
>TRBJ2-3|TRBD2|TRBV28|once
CASSPLTSAHTDTQYF
TGTGCCAGCAGTCCCTTGACTAGCGCGCACACAGATACGCAGTATTTT
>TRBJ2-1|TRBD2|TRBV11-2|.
CASSPRTSVNEQFF
TGTGCCAGCAGCCCAAGGACTAGCGTTAATGAGCAGTTCTTC
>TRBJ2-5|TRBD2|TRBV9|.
CASSAPGGQETQYF
TGTGCCAGCAGCGCCCCGGGAGGCCAAGAGACCCAGTACTTC
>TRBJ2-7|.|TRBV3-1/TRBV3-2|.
CASSQILTGRYEQYF
TGTGCCAGCAGCCAGATCCTGACTGGCCGCTACGAGCAGTACTTC